The sequence of this T cell receptor (beta chain) was determined in a study of T cells in Graves' hyperthyroidism and ophthalmopathy. Trimming cost V 6 bases and J 7 bases, with 10 bases left between them. Germline loops: CDR1 MNHNS, CDR2 SASEGT. The CDR3 is made up of 13 amino acids. Regions amplified from RNA transcripts were the TCR beta CDR3 regions. First-round RT-PCR with HTBI primers amplified the TCR CDR3 region. One entry per CDR3 protein results from TCRdb running MiXCR on the multiplex PCR reads. The table records about 610,000 distinct CDR3 sequences, 14% to 15% of them present only once. This chain uses TRBV6-1 with TRBJ1-6; no firm D call. The sample taken for sequencing was blood. The TCR comes from a woman between 35 and 50 years old with Graves' ophthalmopathy. CDR3 protein: CASRKQVNSPLHF. The CDR3 DNA follows: TGTGCCAGCAGGAAACAAGTCAATTCACCCCTCCACTTT.